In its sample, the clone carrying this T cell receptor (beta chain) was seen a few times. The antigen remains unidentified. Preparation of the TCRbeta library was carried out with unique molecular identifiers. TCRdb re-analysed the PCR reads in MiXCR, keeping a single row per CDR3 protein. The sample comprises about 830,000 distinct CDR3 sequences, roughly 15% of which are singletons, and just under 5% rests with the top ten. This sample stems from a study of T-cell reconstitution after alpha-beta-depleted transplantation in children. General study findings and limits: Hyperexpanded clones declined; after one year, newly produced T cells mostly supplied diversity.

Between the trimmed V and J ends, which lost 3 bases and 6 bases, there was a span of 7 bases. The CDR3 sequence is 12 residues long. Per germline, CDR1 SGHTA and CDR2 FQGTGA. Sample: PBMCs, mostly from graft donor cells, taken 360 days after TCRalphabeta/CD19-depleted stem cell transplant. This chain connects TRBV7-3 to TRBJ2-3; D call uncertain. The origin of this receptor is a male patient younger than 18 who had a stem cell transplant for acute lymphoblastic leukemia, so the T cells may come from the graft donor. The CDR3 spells CASSFFEDTQYF. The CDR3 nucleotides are TGTGCCAGCAGCTTTTTCGAGGATACGCAGTATTTT.